The 9 T cell receptor beta chains below come from one sample, sequenced in a study of beta chain features in type 1 diabetes. Expressed TCRB transcripts were sequenced because the entire RNA isolate underwent reverse transcription. Profiled with immunoSEQ multiplex PCR; TCRdb holds only in-frame clones, not every one. The data hold just over 600,000 clones, with roughly 15% observed a single time. Material for sequencing was naive CD4+ T cells from blood. The receptor source for this set is a man younger than 30 in good health.

This rearrangement joins TRBV27 to TRBJ2-3; D perhaps matches TRBD2 (6 bases). Germline V CDR1 and CDR2: MNHEY, SMNVEV (reference sequence). The V and J ends lost 3 bases and 5 bases respectively, with 15 bases between them. The CDR3 covers 15 residues. In DNA form, the CDR3 reads TGTGCCAGCAGTTTTGAGCGGGCACGGGGAGATACGCAGTATTTT. As protein: CASSFERARGDTQYF.

V is TRBV4-1 and J is TRBJ1-6; possible D gene TRBD1, 5 bases. Between the trimmed V and J ends, which lost 1 base and 18 bases, there was a span of 28 bases. This CDR3 has 17 amino acids. Germline lookup yields CDR1 MGHRA and CDR2 YSYEKL. The CDR3 nucleotides read TGCGCCAGCAGCCAAGGGCCTAGACAGTTCATCAATTCACCGGACCACTTT. As protein: CASSQGPRQFINSPDHF.

This clone showed up just a few times. The chain couples TRBV27 to TRBJ2-7; TRBD2 agrees at 12 bases. V shed 4 bases, J shed 3 bases, and the junction held 4 bases outside the gene matches. The CDR3 has 15 amino acids. Germline V gene lookup returns CDR1 MNHEY and CDR2 SMNVEV (reference sequence). Here the CDR3 reads CASSSSGRVYYEQYF. The CDR3 region has the DNA TGTGCCAGCAGTTCTAGCGGGAGGGTTTACTACGAGCAGTACTTC.

The chain recombines TRBV7-2 with TRBJ2-4; weak D call: TRBD1 (6 bases). Germline lookup yields CDR1 SGHTA and CDR2 FQGNSA. The CDR3 has 13 amino acids. V gave up 4 bases and J gave up 13 bases, with 17 bases separating them. Here the CDR3 DNA reads TGTGCCAGCAGCTACCTGGACAGTGGAGGACAGTACTTC. Amino acid sequence: CASSYLDSGGQYF.

The chain couples TRBV27 to TRBJ2-7, with 9 bases aligning to TRBD2. There are 14 residues in the CDR3. Trimming took 3 bases from V and 6 from J; bases not matched to a gene: 6. The germline gives CDR1 MNHEY, CDR2 SMNVEV (reference sequence). The CDR3 DNA follows: TGTGCCAGCAGTTTTCTAGCGGGATCCGTCGAGCAGTACTTC. Protein: CASSFLAGSVEQYF.

This clone was detected only a few times. This CDR3 is also generated by other DNA sequences in the sample. The rearrangement joins TRBV18 to TRBJ1-5, with TRBD1 as a possible D gene (5 bases). V was shortened by 3 bases and J by 1 base, with 10 bases between the two germline ends. Germline V gene sequence: CDR1 KGHSH, CDR2 LQKENI. The CDR3 contains 15 residues. In DNA form, the CDR3 reads TGTGCCAGCTCACCTCAGGGAGGAAGCAATCAGCCCCAGCATTTT. Its translation: CASSPQGGSNQPQHF.

The rearrangement uses TRBV9 and TRBJ1-4; maybe TRBD1 (5 bases). The CDR3 totals 14 residues. V gave up 4 bases and J gave up 4 bases, with 11 bases separating them. CDR1 SGDLS and CDR2 YYNGEE come from the germline V gene. The CDR3 DNA sequence: TGTGCCAGCAGCCCGGGACGTAATAATGAAAAACTGTTTTTT. It codes for CASSPGRNNEKLFF.

In this sample, this clone turned up a few times. The gene calls are TRBV5-1 and TRBJ2-6, with D possibly TRBD1 on 6 matching bases. With 0 bases removed from V and 7 bases from J, the gap between germline ends came to 11 bases. The CDR3 runs to 15 residues. Germline V CDR1 and CDR2: SGHRS, YFSETQ. The CDR3 region is CASSLDRAKANVLTF. The CDR3 nucleotides are TGCGCCAGCAGCTTGGACAGGGCTAAAGCCAACGTCCTGACTTTC.

This clone showed up just a few times. The chain recombines TRBV5-4 with TRBJ2-2, with a weak D call TRBD2 (6 bases). CDR1 and CDR2 (germline): SGHNT, YYREEE (reference sequence). V was clipped by 0 bases and J by 4 bases, with 10 bases between them. CDR3 length: 15 residues. The CDR3 DNA reads as TGTGCCAGCAGCTTGGAGCTGGGGGGCACCGGGGAGCTGTTTTTT. Protein product: CASSLELGGTGELFF.